This T cell receptor (beta chain) was captured in a study of shared clonotypes between healthy human individuals. For each subset, genomic DNA was distributed in equal portions over several immunoSEQ plates. Data came from immunoSEQ multiplex PCR; TCRdb stores just in-frame clones and leaves some out. The repertoire holds over 2 million clones, with around 93% as singletons. Germline V gene lookup returns CDR1 MNHEY and CDR2 SVGAGI. Between the trimmed V and J ends, which lost 5 bases and 1 base, there was a span of 8 bases. The CDR3 has 14 residues. Donors were healthy HIV-negative adults without recent acute infections or vaccinations. A CD45RA-negative memory subset and a CD45RA+ naive subset were separated from the CD4+ cells.

Source material: naive CD4+ T cells from PBMCs. Subset of the sample: CD45RA+ positively selected. J is TRBJ2-2 and V is TRBV6-5; a possible D gene is TRBD1 (5 bases). The sequence came from a man aged 18 to 29 in good health. Some clones in this sample may be carry-over from other donors' samples. This CDR3 is CASSAQVNTGELFF. The CDR3 bases are TGTGCCAGCAGTGCACAGGTGAACACCGGGGAGCTGTTTTTT.